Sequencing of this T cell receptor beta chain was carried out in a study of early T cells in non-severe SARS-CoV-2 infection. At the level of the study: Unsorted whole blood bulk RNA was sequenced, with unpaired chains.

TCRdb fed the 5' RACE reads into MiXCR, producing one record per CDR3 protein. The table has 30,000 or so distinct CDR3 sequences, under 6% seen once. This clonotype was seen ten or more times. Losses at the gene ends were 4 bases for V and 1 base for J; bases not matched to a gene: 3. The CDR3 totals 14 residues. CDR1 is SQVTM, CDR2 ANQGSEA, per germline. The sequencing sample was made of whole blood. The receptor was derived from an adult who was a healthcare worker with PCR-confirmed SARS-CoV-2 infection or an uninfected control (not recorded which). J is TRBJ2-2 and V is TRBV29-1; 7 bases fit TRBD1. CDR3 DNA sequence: TGCAGCGTTGGCCGGACAGGGAACACCGGGGAGCTGTTTTTT. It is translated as CSVGRTGNTGELFF.